These 32 T cell receptor beta chains were sequenced from one sample in a study of blood T cell repertoires in COVID-19. Assay: immunoSEQ multiplex PCR; the TCRdb copy retains only in-frame clones and omits some. The table shows over 75,000 clones, with roughly 78% occurring only once. The sample consisted of peripheral blood. All receptors come from a woman between 65 and 79 years old with acute or convalescent COVID-19.

The CDR3 reads CASSLAWGRGTATNEKLFF. CDR3 coding DNA: TGTGCCAGCAGCTTAGCCTGGGGCAGGGGGACTGCAACTAATGAAAAACTGTTTTTT. The chain links TRBV7-9 to TRBJ1-4, with 7 positions matching TRBD1. Germline-derived CDR1 and CDR2 are SEHNR and FQNEAQ (reference sequence). CDR3 length: 19 residues. J was trimmed by 0 bases and V by 0 bases; bases with no gene match: 10.

The chain employs TRBV6-5 and TRBJ2-7; 11 bases line up with TRBD2. The CDR3 loop spans 16 amino acids. V was pared by 2 bases and J by 0 bases, with 3 bases of the junction left unmatched. Germline CDR1 is MNHEY and CDR2 is SVGAGI. CDR3 DNA sequence: TGTGCCAGCAGTTACGCGACTAGCGGGGACTCCTACGAGCAGTACTTC. It encodes CASSYATSGDSYEQYF.

The chain employs TRBV3-1 (or the pseudogene TRBV3-2) and TRBJ2-7, with TRBD1 matching 9 bases. The ends lost 3 bases at V and 7 bases at J; junction bases unmatched: 10. Germline values: CDR1 LGHDT, CDR2 YNNKEL (reference sequence). The CDR3 has 15 amino acids. The CDR3 reads CASSQVVQGAWEQYF. CDR3 coding DNA: TGTGCCAGCAGCCAGGTAGTACAGGGGGCTTGGGAGCAGTACTTC.

The table lists this clone with a count of one. At one of its ends the junction is not consistent with the germline gene, which may arise from a read error. The J gene is TRBJ1-3, the V gene TRBV5-1; possibly TRBD1 for D (5 bases). Per the germline V gene, CDR1 is SGHRS and CDR2 is YFSETQ. The CDR3 contains 15 residues. CDR3 region: CASSQDTSLGDTIYF. For the CDR3, the DNA is TGCGCCAGCAGCCAGGACACATCCCTTGGAGACACCATATATTTT.

V and J are TRBV10-3 and TRBJ2-7; no reliable D call. This CDR3 contains 13 residues. Germline V CDR1 and CDR2: ENHRY, SYGVKD. V dropped 7 bases and J dropped 1 base, with 11 bases sitting between them. DNA for the CDR3: TGTGCCATCATGTCGGTTTTGTCCTACGAGCAGTACTTC. This encodes CAIMSVLSYEQYF.

The chain has TRBV7-9 and TRBJ1-3; 9 nucleotides line up with TRBD1. With V trimmed by 5 bases and J by 2 bases, 10 bases remained unmatched. The CDR3 totals 17 residues. Germline V gene data show CDR1 as SEHNR and CDR2 as FQNEAQ (reference sequence). The DNA of the CDR3 is TGTGCCAGCAGCACCCTAATACAGGGGGCCGCTGGAAACACCATATATTTT. Protein: CASSTLIQGAAGNTIYF.

The genes are TRBV9 and TRBJ2-4, with 11 bases that match TRBD2. Germline-derived CDR1 and CDR2 are SGDLS and YYNGEE. The CDR3 covers 16 residues. With 3 bases clipped from V and 0 bases from J, the junction kept 2 bases outside the gene matches. The CDR3 nucleotides are TGTGCCAGCAGCGCCGGGACTAGCGGAGCCAAAAACATTCAGTACTTC. Protein product: CASSAGTSGAKNIQYF.

The chain employs TRBV4-3 and TRBJ2-1; no reliable D call. CDR3 length: 20 residues. V lost 0 bases, J lost 0 bases, and 21 bases lay in between. Germline V gene sequence: CDR1 LGHNA, CDR2 YSLEER. DNA for the CDR3: TGCGCCAGCAGCCAAGATTGGGCAGGCGTCGTCGCGAGCTCCTACAATGAGCAGTTCTTC. The encoded protein is CASSQDWAGVVASSYNEQFF.

The V call is TRBV6-4, the J call TRBJ2-7, with D possibly being TRBD2 (6 bases). Germline-derived CDR1 and CDR2 are MRHNA and SNTAGT. V was trimmed by 2 bases and J by 0 bases, leaving 14 bases between them. The length of the CDR3 is 16 residues. The DNA for the CDR3 is TGTGCCAGCAGTGACCTCAGCGGAGGGGTCTCCTACGAGCAGTACTTC. This sequence encodes CASSDLSGGVSYEQYF.

The rearrangement uses TRBV18 and TRBJ1-5; 8 nucleotides agree with TRBD1. This CDR3 comprises 15 residues. In germline, CDR1 is KGHSH, CDR2 LQKENI. Trimming at V came to 5 bases and at J to 5 bases, leaving 8 bases not matched to a gene. CDR3: CASSAGTGPDQPQHF. The CDR3 DNA reads as TGTGCCAGCTCAGCTGGGACAGGACCCGATCAGCCCCAGCATTTT.

V and J are TRBV2 and TRBJ2-5; TRBD1 agrees at 8 bases. Looked up from germline, CDR1 is SNHLY and CDR2 is FYNNEI. The CDR3 contains 15 residues. The J segment lost 1 base and the V segment lost 6 bases, leaving 7 bases of the junction unmatched. This chain's CDR3 is CASSGDRTFQETQYF. In DNA, the CDR3 is TGTGCCAGCAGCGGGGACAGGACCTTCCAAGAGACCCAGTACTTC.

The V call is TRBV4-3, the J call TRBJ1-2; possible D gene TRBD1, 6 bases. CDR1 LGHNA and CDR2 YSLEER come from the germline V gene. The CDR3 length is 15 residues. The V gene lost 4 bases and the J gene lost 7 bases, with 19 bases spanning the gap. CDR3: CASSRQVGTPIGYTF. CDR3 in DNA: TGCGCCAGCAGCCGCCAAGTGGGGACACCGATTGGCTACACCTTC.

The chain joins TRBV28 to TRBJ1-2; D is unclear. Germline CDR1 reads MDHEN; CDR2 reads SYDVKM. Between the trimmed V and J ends, which lost 6 bases and 0 bases, there was a span of 14 bases. This CDR3 is built from 15 residues. The CDR3 spells CASSPPGLTNYGYTF. As DNA, the CDR3 is TGTGCCAGCAGCCCCCCCGGGTTAACTAACTATGGCTACACCTTC.

The J gene is TRBJ1-2, the V gene TRBV6-6; 8 positions agree with TRBD1. In germline, CDR1 is MNHNY, CDR2 SVGAGI (reference sequence). The ends lost 11 bases at V and 8 bases at J; junction bases unmatched: 10. The CDR3 is 12 amino acids. CDR3 sequence (DNA): TGTGCCTACGGGGACAGGTCGATGGGCTACACCTTC. Its protein is CAYGDRSMGYTF.

The chain has TRBV7-8 and TRBJ2-1; 13 bases match TRBD2. The CDR3 covers 18 residues. Germline values: CDR1 SGHVS, CDR2 FQNEAQ. V trimming: 5 bases; J trimming: 5 bases; junction bases outside the gene matches: 12. CDR3 protein: CASSIQPGLAGKDNEQFF. Here the CDR3 DNA reads TGTGCCAGCAGCATACAACCGGGACTAGCGGGGAAAGACAATGAGCAGTTCTTC.

The rearrangement uses TRBV5-1 and TRBJ1-2, with unresolved D. CDR3 length equals 14 residues. The V gene lost 3 bases and the J gene lost 1 base, with 10 bases spanning the gap. Per the germline V gene, CDR1 is SGHRS and CDR2 is YFSETQ. CDR3 protein: CASSSEGFNYGYTF. CDR3 nucleotide sequence: TGCGCCAGCAGCTCAGAGGGATTTAACTATGGCTACACCTTC.

This sequence joins TRBV4-3 and TRBJ2-3, with 7 positions matching TRBD1. The V segment lost 0 bases and the J segment 6 bases; nucleotides outside the gene matches: 9. Germline CDR1 reads LGHNA; CDR2 reads YSLEER. This CDR3 is built from 16 residues. The CDR3 loop is CASSQDLTGLADTQYF. CDR3 DNA sequence: TGCGCCAGCAGCCAAGATCTGACAGGGCTGGCCGATACGCAGTATTTT.

This clone has ten or more counts. As DNA, the CDR3 is TGTGCCAGCAAGCCGGGACTTACTGGAAACACCATATATTTT. Its translation is CASKPGLTGNTIYF. This chain links TRBV16 with TRBJ1-3; weak D call: TRBD1 (5 bases). Trimming cost V 7 bases and J 2 bases, with 12 bases left between them. The CDR3 is 14 residues long. Germline CDR1 reads KGHSY; CDR2 reads FQNENV.

This clone was counted between two and nine times. V usage is TRBV5-6 and J usage is TRBJ2-1; TRBD2 might be the D (5 bases). Germline assignment: CDR1 SGHDT and CDR2 YYEEEE. This CDR3 contains 13 residues. V was shortened by 3 bases and J by 9 bases, with 13 bases between the two germline ends. The CDR3 spells CASSSLDRGEQFF. In nucleotides, the CDR3 is TGTGCCAGCAGCTCGCTCGACCGGGGTGAGCAGTTCTTC.

The chain has TRBV6-5 and TRBJ1-2; TRBD1 matches at 9 bases. Germline V gene lookup returns CDR1 MNHEY and CDR2 SVGAGI. V dropped 10 bases and J dropped 8; count of bases not matched to a gene: 17. This CDR3 comprises 15 residues. CDR3 sequence reads: CATKGTGFLGRGYTF. CDR3 sequence (DNA): TGTGCCACCAAAGGGACAGGGTTCTTGGGGCGAGGCTACACCTTC.

The chain carries TRBV28 and TRBJ2-1; TRBD2 agrees at 10 bases. This CDR3 comprises 16 residues. Germline CDR1 is MDHEN and CDR2 is SYDVKM. With V trimmed by 5 bases and J by 3 bases, 7 bases remained unmatched. The chain's CDR3 is CASSPPGLARYNEQFF. CDR3 nucleotides: TGTGCCAGCAGTCCTCCGGGACTAGCGCGCTACAATGAGCAGTTCTTC.

This sequence joins TRBV10-1 and TRBJ1-3, with 7 positions matching TRBD1. V gave up 6 bases and J gave up 0 bases; unmatched junction bases: 8. This CDR3 is 16 amino acids long. Germline lookup yields CDR1 WNHNN and CDR2 SYGVQD (reference sequence). For the CDR3, the DNA is TGCGCCAGCAGACTCCCGGGACAGACCTCTGGAAACACCATATATTTT. It encodes CASRLPGQTSGNTIYF.

This clone occurred once. The rearrangement uses TRBV2 and TRBJ2-7; D is ambiguous. Trimming took 3 bases from V and 0 from J, leaving 9 bases between them. Germline V gene data show CDR1 as SNHLY and CDR2 as FYNNEI. The CDR3 contains 14 residues. CDR3 nucleotide sequence: TGTGCCAGCAGTGACAGGTATTCCTCCTACGAGCAGTACTTC. It translates to CASSDRYSSYEQYF. The variable domain in full, completed from reference TRBV2 and TRBJ2-7, reads EPEVTQTPSHQVTQMGQEVILRCVPISNHLYFYWYRQILGQKVEFLVSFYNNEISEKSEIFDDQFSVERPDGSNFTLKIRSTKLEDSAMYFCASSDRYSSYEQYFGPGTRLTVT.

The rearrangement uses TRBV30 and TRBJ2-1, with TRBD2 matching 11 bases. After removal of 5 bases from V and 9 bases from J, the junction contained 12 bases not matched to a gene. This CDR3 comprises 15 residues. Germline loops: CDR1 GTSNPN, CDR2 SVGIG (reference sequence). CDR3 DNA sequence: TGTGCCTGGCGATTCCCCCTAGCGGGAGGATCTGAGCAGTTCTTC. Residues: CAWRFPLAGGSEQFF. Combining the CDR3 with reference TRBV30 and TRBJ2-1 gives the whole variable domain SQTIHQWPATLVQPVGSPLSLECTVEGTSNPNLYWYRQAAGRGLQLLFYSVGIGQISSEVPQNLSASRPQDRQFILSSKKLLLSDSGFYLCAWRFPLAGGSEQFFGPGTRLTVL.

This clone was observed a single time. The V and J genes are TRBV7-3 and TRBJ2-2, with TRBD2 identical over 7 bases. Germline lookup yields CDR1 SGHTA and CDR2 FQGTGA. V gave up 5 bases and J gave up 2 bases; unmatched junction bases: 5. This CDR3 spans 15 amino acids. The chain's CDR3 is CASSRASGNTGELFF. The CDR3 nucleotides read TGTGCCAGCAGCCGTGCTAGCGGAAACACCGGGGAGCTGTTTTTT.

This clone was counted a few times. The chain couples TRBV9 to TRBJ2-1; TRBD1 is a possible D gene (5 bases). The CDR3 is made up of 16 amino acids. Trimming took 4 bases from V and 6 from J, leaving 20 bases between them. The germline CDR1 and CDR2 sequences are SGDLS and YYNGEE. The CDR3 sequence: CASSHPLAQGSNEQFF. The CDR3 DNA follows: TGTGCCAGCAGCCATCCGCTGGCCCAGGGTTCCAATGAGCAGTTCTTC.

The rearrangement links TRBV7-9 to TRBJ2-1; TRBD2 matches at 13 bases. V lost 3 bases and J lost 5; bases outside the gene matches: 1. Germline CDR1 SEHNR, CDR2 FQNEAQ (reference sequence). The CDR3 contains 15 residues. The CDR3 DNA reads as TGTGCCAGCAGCTTCGGGACTAGCGGGAACAATGAGCAGTTCTTC. It encodes CASSFGTSGNNEQFF.

In this sample, this clone turned up once. The gene calls are TRBV28 and TRBJ2-2; 10 nucleotides match TRBD1. CDR3 size: 14 residues. In germline, CDR1 is MDHEN, CDR2 SYDVKM. In nucleotides, the CDR3 is TGTGCTTGCGACAGGGGGCTGGGCACCGGGGAGCTGTTTTTT. It codes for CACDRGLGTGELFF.

This clone is termed large (0.1 to 1%). The chain joins TRBV5-4 to TRBJ2-2, with TRBD2 as a possible D gene (6 bases). The germline V gene has CDR1 SGHNT and CDR2 YYREEE (reference sequence). The CDR3 contains 13 residues. Trimming took 6 bases from V and 8 from J, leaving 14 bases between them. CDR3 bases: TGTGCCAGCACAAGTCTCGGGAGAGGGGAGCTGTTTTTT. It translates to CASTSLGRGELFF.

In this sample, this clone turned up a few times. The chain recombines TRBV9 with TRBJ1-4; a possible D gene is TRBD1 (6 bases). The CDR3 consists of 17 residues. Germline CDR1 SGDLS, CDR2 YYNGEE. V gave up 4 bases and J gave up 4 bases, with 20 bases separating them. This chain's CDR3 is CASSSPRGGRDNEKLFF. CDR3 sequence (DNA): TGTGCCAGCAGCTCACCCCGGGGGGGGCGGGATAATGAAAAACTGTTTTTT.

This CDR3 reads CASSSPGTDTQYF. CDR3 nucleotide sequence: TGTGCCAGCAGTTCCCCCGGGACAGATACGCAGTATTTT. This sequence joins TRBV28 and TRBJ2-3, with no clear D. Germline CDR1 and CDR2: MDHEN and SYDVKM. The CDR3 sequence is 13 residues long. Trimming removed 4 bases from V and 3 bases from J, with 8 bases in between.

This clone appeared once. This sequence joins TRBV27 and TRBJ1-2; a weak D match, TRBD1 (6 bases). The V end was cut by 5 bases, the J end by 8 bases, with 15 bases between. Germline-derived CDR1 and CDR2 are MNHEY and SMNVEV (reference sequence). This CDR3 region has 13 residues. The CDR3 bases are TGTGCCAGCAGTCCCAACAGGGTCGAGGGCTACACCTTC. Amino acids: CASSPNRVEGYTF.